What follows describes a single T cell receptor beta chain. The CDR3 is made up of 16 amino acids. Trimming left V 7 bases short and J 3 bases short, with 19 bases between. The germline gives CDR1 MDHEN, CDR2 SYDVKM. The data derive from a study of T-cell reconstitution after alpha-beta-depleted transplantation in children. During its preparation, the TCRbeta library received unique molecular identifiers. TCRdb re-derived calls from the PCR reads in MiXCR, one entry per CDR3 protein. The sample includes approximately 82,000 distinct CDR3 sequences, less than 20% of them seen just once. Specimen: PBMCs, mostly from graft donor cells, collected 360 days after TCRalphabeta/CD19-depleted stem cell transplant. The clonotype was recovered from a male patient aged 2-10 years who had a stem cell transplant for acute lymphoblastic leukemia, so the T cells may come from the graft donor. The rearrangement links TRBV28 to TRBJ1-5; no firm D call. The CDR3 loop is CASTSSGGLSNQPQHF. DNA for the CDR3: TGTGCCAGCACCTCCTCCGGCGGTTTGTCCAATCAGCCCCAGCATTTT.